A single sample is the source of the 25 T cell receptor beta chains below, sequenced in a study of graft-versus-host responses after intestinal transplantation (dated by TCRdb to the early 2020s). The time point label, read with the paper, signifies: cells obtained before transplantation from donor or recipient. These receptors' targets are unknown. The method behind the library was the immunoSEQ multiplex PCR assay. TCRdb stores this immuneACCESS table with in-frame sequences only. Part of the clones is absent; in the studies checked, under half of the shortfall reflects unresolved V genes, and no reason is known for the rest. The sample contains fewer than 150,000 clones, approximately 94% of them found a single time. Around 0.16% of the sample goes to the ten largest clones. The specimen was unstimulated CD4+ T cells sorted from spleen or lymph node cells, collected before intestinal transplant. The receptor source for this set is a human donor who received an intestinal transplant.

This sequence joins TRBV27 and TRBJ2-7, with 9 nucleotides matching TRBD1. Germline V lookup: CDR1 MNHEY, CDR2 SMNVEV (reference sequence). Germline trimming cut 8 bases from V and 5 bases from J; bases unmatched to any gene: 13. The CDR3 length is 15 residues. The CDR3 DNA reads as TGTGCCAGCCGCCGCCCGGGACAGGGATCCGACGAGCAGTACTTC. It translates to CASRRPGQGSDEQYF.

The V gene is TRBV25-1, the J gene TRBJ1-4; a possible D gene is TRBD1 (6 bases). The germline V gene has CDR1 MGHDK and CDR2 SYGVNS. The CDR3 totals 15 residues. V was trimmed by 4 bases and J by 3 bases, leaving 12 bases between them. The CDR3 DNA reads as TGTGCCAGCAGTGCCGCAGGGGTAGCTAATGAAAAACTGTTTTTT. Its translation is CASSAAGVANEKLFF. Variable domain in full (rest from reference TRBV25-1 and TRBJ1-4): EADIYQTPRYLVIGTGKKITLECSQTMGHDKMYWYQQDPGMELHLIHYSYGVNSTEKGDLSSESTVSRIRTEHFPLTLESARPSHTSQYLCASSAAGVANEKLFFGSGTQLSVL.

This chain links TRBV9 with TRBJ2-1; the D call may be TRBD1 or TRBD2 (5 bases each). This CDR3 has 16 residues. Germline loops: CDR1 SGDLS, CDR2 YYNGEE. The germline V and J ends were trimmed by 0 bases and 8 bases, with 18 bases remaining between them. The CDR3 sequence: CASSVANPGAIYEQFF. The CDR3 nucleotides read TGTGCCAGCAGCGTAGCTAACCCCGGGGCAATATATGAGCAGTTCTTC.

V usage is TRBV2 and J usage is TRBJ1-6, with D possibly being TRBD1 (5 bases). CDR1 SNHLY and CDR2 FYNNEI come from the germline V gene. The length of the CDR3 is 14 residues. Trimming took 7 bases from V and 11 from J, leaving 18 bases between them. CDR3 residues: CASIGDSTRAPLHF. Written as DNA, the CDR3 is TGTGCCAGCATAGGCGACAGCACGCGGGCACCCCTCCACTTT.

The CDR3 reads CASSQEVAGGNYGYTF. In nucleotides, the CDR3 is TGCGCCAGCAGCCAAGAAGTTGCAGGGGGAAACTATGGCTACACCTTC. The gene calls are TRBV4-1 and TRBJ1-2, with 7 bases identical to TRBD1. This CDR3 is 16 amino acids long. V was pared by 0 bases and J by 2 bases, with 6 bases of the junction left unmatched. From germline, CDR1 is MGHRA and CDR2 YSYEKL.

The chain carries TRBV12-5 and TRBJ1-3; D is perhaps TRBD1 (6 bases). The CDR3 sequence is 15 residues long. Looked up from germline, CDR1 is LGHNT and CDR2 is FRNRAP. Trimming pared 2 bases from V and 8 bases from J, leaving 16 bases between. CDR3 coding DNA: TGTGCTAGTGGTTTGACCAAGGGGGTTGTGGACACCATATATTTT. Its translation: CASGLTKGVVDTIYF. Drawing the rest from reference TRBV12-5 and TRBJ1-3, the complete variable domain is DARVTQTPRHKVTEMGQEVTMRCQPILGHNTVFWYRQTMMQGLELLAYFRNRAPLDDSGMPKDRFSAEMPDATLATLKIQPSEPRDSAVYFCASGLTKGVVDTIYFGEGSWLTVV.

In DNA form, the CDR3 reads TGTGCTAGTGGCCTGGGGGGGCGGGCCAAAAACATTCAGTACTTC. Protein: CASGLGGRAKNIQYF. This sequence joins TRBV12-5 and TRBJ2-4, with D perhaps TRBD2 (7 bases). The germline CDR1 and CDR2 sequences are LGHNT and FRNRAP. The CDR3 is 15 residues long. The ends were cut back, 6 bases at V and 1 base at J, with 13 bases in the middle. Together with reference TRBV12-5 and TRBJ2-4, the CDR3 gives the full variable domain: DARVTQTPRHKVTEMGQEVTMRCQPILGHNTVFWYRQTMMQGLELLAYFRNRAPLDDSGMPKDRFSAEMPDATLATLKIQPSEPRDSAVYFCASGLGGRAKNIQYFGAGTRLSVL.

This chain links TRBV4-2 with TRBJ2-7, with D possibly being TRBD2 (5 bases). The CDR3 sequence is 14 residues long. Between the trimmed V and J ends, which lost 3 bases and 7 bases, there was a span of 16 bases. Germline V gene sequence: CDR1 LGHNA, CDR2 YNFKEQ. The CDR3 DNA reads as TGTGCCAGCAGCCAGGGTCCAGCGGCTAGGGAGCAGTACTTC. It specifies CASSQGPAAREQYF.

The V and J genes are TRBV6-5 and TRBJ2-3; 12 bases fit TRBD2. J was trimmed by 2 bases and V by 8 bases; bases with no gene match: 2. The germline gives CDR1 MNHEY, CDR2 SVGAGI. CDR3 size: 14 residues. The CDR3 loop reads CASGLAGSTDTQYF. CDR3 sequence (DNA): TGTGCCAGCGGACTAGCGGGGTCCACAGATACGCAGTATTTT.

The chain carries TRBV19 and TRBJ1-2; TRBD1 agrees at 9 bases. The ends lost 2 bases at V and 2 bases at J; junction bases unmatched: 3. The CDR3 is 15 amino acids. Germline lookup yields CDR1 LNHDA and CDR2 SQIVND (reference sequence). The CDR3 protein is CASSIFGTGNYGYTF. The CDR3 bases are TGTGCCAGTAGTATATTTGGGACAGGGAACTATGGCTACACCTTC.

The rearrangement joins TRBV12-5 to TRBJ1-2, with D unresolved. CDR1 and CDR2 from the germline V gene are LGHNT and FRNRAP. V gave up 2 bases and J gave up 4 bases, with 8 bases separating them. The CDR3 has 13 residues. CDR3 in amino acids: CASGLNHAYGYTF. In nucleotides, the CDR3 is TGTGCTAGTGGTTTGAACCACGCCTATGGCTACACCTTC.

For the CDR3, the DNA is TGTGCCAGCAGCACCCCGTGGGTAAACAATGAGCAGTTCTTC. It codes for CASSTPWVNNEQFF. The rearrangement joins TRBV6-1 to TRBJ2-1; the D is unclear. The germline V gene encodes CDR1 MNHNS and CDR2 SASEGT. V was trimmed by 6 bases and J by 5 bases, leaving 14 bases between them. The CDR3 has 14 amino acids.

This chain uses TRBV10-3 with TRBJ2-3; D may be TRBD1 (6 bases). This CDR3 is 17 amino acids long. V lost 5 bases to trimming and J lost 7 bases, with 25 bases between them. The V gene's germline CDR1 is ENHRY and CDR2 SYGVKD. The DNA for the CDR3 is TGTGCCATCAGTCGAAGGGGTTCCCAGGGGATCCAAAATACGCAGTATTTT. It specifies CAISRRGSQGIQNTQYF.

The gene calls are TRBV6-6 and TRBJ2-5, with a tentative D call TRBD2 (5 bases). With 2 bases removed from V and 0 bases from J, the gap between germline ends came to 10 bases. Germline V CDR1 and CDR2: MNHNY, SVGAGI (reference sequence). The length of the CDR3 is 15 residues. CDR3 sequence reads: CASSYGELYQETQYF. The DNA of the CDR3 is TGTGCCAGCAGTTACGGGGAGCTGTACCAAGAGACCCAGTACTTC.

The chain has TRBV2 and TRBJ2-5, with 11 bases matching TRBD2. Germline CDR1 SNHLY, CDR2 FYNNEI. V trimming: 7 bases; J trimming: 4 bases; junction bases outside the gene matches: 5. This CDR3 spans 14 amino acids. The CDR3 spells CASKILAGGETQYF. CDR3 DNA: TGTGCCAGCAAAATCCTAGCGGGGGGAGAGACCCAGTACTTC.

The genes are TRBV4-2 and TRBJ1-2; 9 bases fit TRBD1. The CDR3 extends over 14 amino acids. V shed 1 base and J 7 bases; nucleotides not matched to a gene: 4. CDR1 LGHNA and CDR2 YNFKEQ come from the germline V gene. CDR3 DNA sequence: TGTGCCAGCAGCCAAGGGACAGGGGACCCTGGCTACACCTTC. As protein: CASSQGTGDPGYTF.

CDR3 coding DNA: TGTGCCAGCAGTTGGGGTGGGCCCCAGCATTTT. This sequence encodes CASSWGGPQHF. V is TRBV2 and J is TRBJ1-5; D gene uncertain. Germline V gene data show CDR1 as SNHLY and CDR2 as FYNNEI. V gave up 5 bases and J gave up 9 bases, with 8 bases separating them. There are 11 residues in the CDR3.

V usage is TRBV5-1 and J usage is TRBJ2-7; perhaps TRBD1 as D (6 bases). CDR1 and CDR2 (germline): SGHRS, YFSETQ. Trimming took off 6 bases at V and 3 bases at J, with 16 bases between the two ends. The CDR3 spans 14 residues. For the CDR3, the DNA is TGCGCCAGCAACCGATCACCGGGACACTACGAGCAGTACTTC. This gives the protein CASNRSPGHYEQYF.

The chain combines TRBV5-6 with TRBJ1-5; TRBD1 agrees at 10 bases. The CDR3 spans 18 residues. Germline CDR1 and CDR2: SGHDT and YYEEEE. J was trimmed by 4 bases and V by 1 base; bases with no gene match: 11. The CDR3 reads CASSLYGGGTGVNQPQHF. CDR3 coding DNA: TGTGCCAGCAGCTTGTATGGGGGAGGGACAGGGGTTAATCAGCCCCAGCATTTT.

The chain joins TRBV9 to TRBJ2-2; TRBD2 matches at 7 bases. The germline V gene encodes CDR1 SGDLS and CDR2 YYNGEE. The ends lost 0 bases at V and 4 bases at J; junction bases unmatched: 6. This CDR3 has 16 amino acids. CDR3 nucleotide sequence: TGTGCCAGCAGCGTAGTCGCGGGGGTGACCACCGGGGAGCTGTTTTTT. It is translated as CASSVVAGVTTGELFF.

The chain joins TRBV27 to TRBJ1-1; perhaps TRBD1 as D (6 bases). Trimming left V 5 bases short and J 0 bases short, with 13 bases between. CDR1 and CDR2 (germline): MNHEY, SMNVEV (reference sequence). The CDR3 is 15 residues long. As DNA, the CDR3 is TGTGCCAGCAGTCAGAGACAGGACATGAACACTGAAGCTTTCTTT. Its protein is CASSQRQDMNTEAFF.

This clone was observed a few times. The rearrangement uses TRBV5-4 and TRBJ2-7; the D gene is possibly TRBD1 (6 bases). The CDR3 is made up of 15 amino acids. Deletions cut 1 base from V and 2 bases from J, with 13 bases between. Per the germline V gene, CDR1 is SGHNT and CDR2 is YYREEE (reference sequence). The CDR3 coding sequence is TGTGCCAGCAGCTTGTCCAGGGGACACGCCTACGAGCAGTACTTC. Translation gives CASSLSRGHAYEQYF. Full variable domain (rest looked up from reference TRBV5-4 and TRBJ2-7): ETGVTQSPTHLIKTRGQQVTLRCSSQSGHNTVSWYQQALGQGPQFIFQYYREEENGRGNFPPRFSGLQFPNYSSELNVNALELDDSALYLCASSLSRGHAYEQYFGPGTRLTVT.

CDR3 sequence: CASSVGRCLSEAFF. The CDR3 DNA follows: TGCGCCAGCAGTGTGGGCAGATGCCTATCTGAAGCTTTCTTT. V and J are TRBV10-1 and TRBJ1-1; D unresolved. Trimming shortened V by 4 bases and J by 6 bases, and 15 bases separated the two germline ends. The germline V gene has CDR1 WNHNN and CDR2 SYGVQD (reference sequence). The CDR3 extends over 14 amino acids.

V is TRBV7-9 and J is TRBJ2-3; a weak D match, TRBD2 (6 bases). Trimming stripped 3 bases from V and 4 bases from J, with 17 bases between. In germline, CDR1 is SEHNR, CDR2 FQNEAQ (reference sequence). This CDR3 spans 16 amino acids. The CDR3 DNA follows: TGTGCCAGCAGCTTCGGAGGGTGGGGGTTGGCAGATACGCAGTATTTT. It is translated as CASSFGGWGLADTQYF.

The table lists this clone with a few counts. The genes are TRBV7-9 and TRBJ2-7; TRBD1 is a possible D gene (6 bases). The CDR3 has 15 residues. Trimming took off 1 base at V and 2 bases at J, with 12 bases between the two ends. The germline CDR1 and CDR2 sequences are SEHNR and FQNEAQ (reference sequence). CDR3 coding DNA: TGTGCCAGCAGCTTAGACAGGGTTCATCCCTACGAGCAGTACTTC. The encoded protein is CASSLDRVHPYEQYF.